The clone carrying this TCR beta chain was detected a few times. The antigen remains undetermined. Assembly of TCR beta libraries relied on iRepertoire HTBI primers together with Arm-PCR of CDR3 regions. TCRdb reprocessed the multiplex PCR reads with MiXCR, giving one entry per CDR3 protein. The sample lists 410,000 or so distinct CDR3 sequences, under 15% occurring once. The entry originates in a study of regulatory T cells in long-lasting Graves disease. General study points: Persistent disease was associated with favored TRBV28 usage and with favored use of TRBJ1-2 and TRBJ2-5.

CDR1 SGHTA and CDR2 FQGTGA come from the germline V gene. Trimming at V came to 1 base and at J to 5 bases, leaving 3 bases not matched to a gene. The CDR3 contains 16 residues. Time point in this sample: newly diagnosed GD, antithyroid drugs for less than 3 months. The TCR library was made from RNA extracted from PBMCs. In each case, Graves' disease was diagnosed per American Thyroid Association guidelines. The data also belong to a second study, concerning T cells in Graves' hyperthyroidism and ophthalmopathy.

This chain joins TRBV7-3 and TRBJ2-1; TRBD2 aligns across 12 bases. This receptor was taken from a woman aged 25 to 39 with Graves disease. The sample in question was peripheral blood mononuclear cells (PBMCs), obtained at new diagnosis, from a patient treated with antithyroid drugs. Here the CDR3 DNA reads TGTGCCAGCAGCTTAAGGGGACTAGCGGGTCACAATGAGCAGTTCTTC. It encodes CASSLRGLAGHNEQFF. Complete variable domain (other parts from reference TRBV7-3 and TRBJ2-1): GAGVSQTPSNKVTEKGKYVELRCDPISGHTALYWYRQSLGQGPEFLIYFQGTGAADDSGLPNDRFFAVRPEGSVSTLKIQRTERGDSAVYLCASSLRGLAGHNEQFFGPGTRLTVL.